The sequence of this TCR beta chain was determined in a study of shared clonotypes between healthy human individuals. Turning to the study itself: The study used three CD4 naive, three CD4 memory, two CD8 naive and one CD8 memory plate per donor.

The study's findings and limits: Among non-shared clonotypes, generation probabilities were lower than among those shared by all four donors.

With regard to this clone: Its target is unknown.

In the sorted-subset replicate PCRs, around 0.2 ug DNA, some 30,000 T cell genomes, was used. Here immunoSEQ multiplex PCR was the method, and the copy in TCRdb shows in-frame clones only, minus some. The table includes 800,000 to 1,200,000 clones, around 78% detected once. This CDR3 is 14 amino acids long. Trimming shortened V by 1 base and J by 3 bases, and 4 bases separated the two germline ends. Germline values: CDR1 SGHTA, CDR2 FQGNSA. This receptor was identified in a man aged 18 to 30 in good health. Some clones in this sample may be carry-over from other donors' samples. The V call is TRBV7-2, the J call TRBJ2-6, with unresolved D. The source material was memory CD4+ T cells from PBMCs. As for subset: CD45RA-negative fraction. This chain's CDR3 is CASSLDFGANVLTF. The CDR3, as DNA: TGTGCCAGCAGCTTAGATTTTGGGGCCAACGTCCTGACTTTC. Supplemented by reference TRBV7-2 and TRBJ2-6, the full variable domain reads GAGVSQSPSNKVTEKGKDVELRCDPISGHTALYWYRQSLGQGLEFLIYFQGNSAPDKSGLPSDRFSAERTGGSVSTLTIQRTQQEDSAVYLCASSLDFGANVLTFGAGSRLTVL.